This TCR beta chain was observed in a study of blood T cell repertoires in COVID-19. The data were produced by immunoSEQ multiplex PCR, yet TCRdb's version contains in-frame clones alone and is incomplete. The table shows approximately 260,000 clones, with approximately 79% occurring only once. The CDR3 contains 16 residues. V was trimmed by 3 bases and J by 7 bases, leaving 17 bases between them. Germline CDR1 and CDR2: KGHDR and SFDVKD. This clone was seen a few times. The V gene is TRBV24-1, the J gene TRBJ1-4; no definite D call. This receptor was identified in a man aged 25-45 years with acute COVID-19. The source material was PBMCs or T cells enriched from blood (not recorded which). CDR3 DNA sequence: TGTGCCACCAGTGATGTCGTACCTGGTGGAGGTGAAAAACTGTTTTTT. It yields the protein CATSDVVPGGGEKLFF.